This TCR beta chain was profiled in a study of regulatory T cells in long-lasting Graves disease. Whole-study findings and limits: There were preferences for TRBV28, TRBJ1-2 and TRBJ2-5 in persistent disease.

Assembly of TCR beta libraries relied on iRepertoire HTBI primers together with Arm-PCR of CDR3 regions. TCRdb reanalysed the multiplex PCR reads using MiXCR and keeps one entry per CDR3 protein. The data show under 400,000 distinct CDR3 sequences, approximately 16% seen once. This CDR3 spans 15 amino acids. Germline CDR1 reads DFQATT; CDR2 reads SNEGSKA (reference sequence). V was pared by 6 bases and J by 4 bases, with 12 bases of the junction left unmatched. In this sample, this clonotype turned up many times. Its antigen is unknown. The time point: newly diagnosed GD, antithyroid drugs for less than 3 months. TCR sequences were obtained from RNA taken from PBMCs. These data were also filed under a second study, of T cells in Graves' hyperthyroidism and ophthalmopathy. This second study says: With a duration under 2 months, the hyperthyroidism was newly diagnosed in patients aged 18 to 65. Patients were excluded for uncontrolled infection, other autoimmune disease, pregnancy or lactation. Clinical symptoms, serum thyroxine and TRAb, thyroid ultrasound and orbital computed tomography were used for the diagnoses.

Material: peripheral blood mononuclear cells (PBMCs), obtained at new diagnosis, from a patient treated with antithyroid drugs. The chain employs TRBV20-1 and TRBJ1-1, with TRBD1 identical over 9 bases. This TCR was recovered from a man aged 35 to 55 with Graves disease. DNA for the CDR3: TGCAGTGCCGTTAGCTTAGACAGGGGGTTCACTGAAGCTTTCTTT. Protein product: CSAVSLDRGFTEAFF.